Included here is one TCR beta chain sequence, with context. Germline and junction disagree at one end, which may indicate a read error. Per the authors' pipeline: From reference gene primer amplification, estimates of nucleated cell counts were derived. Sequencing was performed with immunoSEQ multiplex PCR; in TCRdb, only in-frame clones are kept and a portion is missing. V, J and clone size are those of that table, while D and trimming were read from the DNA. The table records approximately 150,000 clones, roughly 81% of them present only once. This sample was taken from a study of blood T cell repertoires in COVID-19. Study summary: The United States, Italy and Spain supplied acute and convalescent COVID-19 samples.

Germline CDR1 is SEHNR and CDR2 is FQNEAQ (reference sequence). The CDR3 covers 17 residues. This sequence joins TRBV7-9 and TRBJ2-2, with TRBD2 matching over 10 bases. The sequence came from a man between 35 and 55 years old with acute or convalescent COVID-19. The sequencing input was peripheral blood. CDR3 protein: CASSLAGGSIFTGELFF. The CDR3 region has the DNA TGTGCCAGCAGTTTAGCGGGGGGTTCGATATTCACCGGGGAGCTGTTTTTT.